These T cell receptor beta chains were read from a single sample in a study of blood T cell repertoires in COVID-19. Assay used: immunoSEQ multiplex PCR; TCRdb lists only in-frame clones, some missing. The top ten hold 10% of the sample, which has roughly 400,000 clones, roughly 89% seen once. Source material: PBMCs or T cells enriched from blood (not recorded which). Source of these receptors: a woman aged 45-65 years who had recovered from COVID-19. CDR3s include the opening cysteine and the closing phenylalanine or tryptophan. The D gene is left open where the match is weak. Clone size is stated in some rows and not others, as once, few, many or a class when expanded.

15,.,.,TRBJ1-6,TRBV27,CASSYGRDNRAPLHF,TGTGCCAGCAGTTACGGACGGGACAACCGGGCACCCCTCCACTTT
20,.,.,TRBJ2-1,TRBV1,CTSSQDRPGRGEILYNEQFF,TGCACCAGCAGCCAAGATAGGCCCGGACGGGGGGAAATTCTGTACAATGAGCAGTTCTTC
13,.,.,TRBJ1-1,TRBV2,CASSERWIGEAFF,TGTGCCAGCAGTGAGAGGTGGATTGGTGAAGCTTTCTTT
12,many,.,TRBJ1-1,TRBV19,CASRDSSTEAFF,TGTGCCAGTAGGGACTCCAGCACTGAAGCTTTCTTT
16,.,.,TRBJ1-6,TRBV5-1,CASSWTTGELNSPLHF,TGCGCCAGCAGCTGGACGACAGGAGAACTTAATTCACCCCTCCACTTT
11,.,.,TRBJ2-5,TRBV18,CASSPRETQYF,TGTGCCAGCTCCCCGCGGGAGACCCAGTACTTC
14,.,.,TRBJ2-2,TRBV4-2,CASSLGQMTGELFF,TGTGCCAGCAGCCTAGGACAGATGACCGGGGAGCTGTTTTTT
15,.,TRBD1,TRBJ2-3,TRBV5-5,CASSPQGAFTDTQYF,TGTGCCAGCAGTCCGCAGGGGGCGTTCACAGATACGCAGTATTTT
16,.,TRBD1,TRBJ1-2,TRBV30,CAWWGIPTGANYGYTF,TGTGCCTGGTGGGGAATTCCGACAGGGGCCAACTATGGCTACACCTTC
15,.,.,TRBJ1-2,TRBV4-2,CASSQDLGGLHGYTF,TGTGCCAGCAGCCAAGATCTTGGAGGGCTGCATGGCTACACCTTC
15,few,.,TRBJ1-1,TRBV7-8,CASSKDVRGVGEAFF,TGTGCCAGCAGCAAAGATGTCAGGGGAGTTGGTGAAGCTTTCTTT
14,once,.,TRBJ2-5,TRBV5-1,CASSWQEAPGTQYF,TGCGCCAGCAGCTGGCAGGAGGCCCCAGGGACCCAGTACTTC
18,.,.,TRBJ1-3,TRBV9,CASSVGLTGGVFGNTIYF,TGTGCCAGCAGCGTAGGTTTAACAGGCGGGGTTTTTGGAAACACCATATATTTT
14,few,TRBD2,TRBJ2-2,TRBV11-3,CASSLGTSAGELFF,TGTGCCAGCAGCTTAGGCACTAGCGCCGGGGAGCTGTTTTTT
19,.,TRBD1,TRBJ2-6,TRBV7-9,CASTPRTGGVGSGANVLTF,TGTGCCAGCACCCCAAGGACAGGGGGCGTGGGGTCTGGGGCCAACGTCCTGACTTTC
15,.,TRBD1,TRBJ1-1,TRBV4-1,CASSLIGGAYTEAFF,TGCGCCAGCAGCCTTATAGGGGGCGCTTACACTGAAGCTTTCTTT
16,.,TRBD1,TRBJ1-1,TRBV4-1,CASSYGQGRLNTEAFF,TGCGCCAGCAGCTACGGACAGGGTAGATTGAACACTGAAGCTTTCTTT
14,.,.,TRBJ1-2,TRBV7-2,CASSLEAQFYGYTF,TGTGCCAGCAGCTTAGAGGCACAGTTCTATGGCTACACCTTC
12,.,TRBD1,TRBJ2-5,TRBV30,CAWGQGRETQYF,TGTGCCTGGGGACAGGGAAGAGAGACCCAGTACTTC
15,.,.,TRBJ2-1,TRBV7-2,CASSPDRASYNEQFF,TGTGCCAGCAGCCCGGACAGAGCCTCCTACAATGAGCAGTTCTTC
13,few,.,TRBJ1-2,TRBV29-1,CSASDGQNYGYTF,TGCAGCGCATCGGATGGACAGAACTATGGCTACACCTTC
13,.,.,TRBJ1-1,TRBV5-1,CASSLVGRHEAFF,TGCGCCAGCAGCTTGGTGGGCAGACATGAAGCTTTCTTT
14,.,TRBD1,TRBJ1-4,TRBV5-1,CASSLAGGGEKLFF,TGCGCCAGCAGCTTGGCAGGGGGCGGTGAAAAACTGTTTTTT
18,.,.,TRBJ1-6,TRBV3-1/TRBV3-2,CASSQEGVRGGWNSPLHF,TGTGCCAGCAGCCAAGAAGGGGTTCGGGGAGGTTGGAATTCACCCCTCCACTTT
17,.,TRBD1,TRBJ1-1,TRBV7-9,CASSFQPGHRGDTEAFF,TGTGCCAGCAGCTTCCAACCGGGACACAGGGGGGACACTGAAGCTTTCTTT
15,.,.,TRBJ2-3,TRBV13,CASSLAGIKEDTQYF,TGTGCCAGCAGCTTAGCGGGGATCAAGGAAGATACGCAGTATTTT
14,.,TRBD1,TRBJ1-2,TRBV3-1/TRBV3-2,CASSQRDRPYGYTF,TGTGCCAGCAGCCAAAGGGACAGGCCCTATGGCTACACCTTC
16,.,.,TRBJ2-3,TRBV6-1,CASSERERASTDTQYF,TGTGCCAGCAGCGAACGGGAAAGGGCAAGCACAGATACGCAGTATTTT
17,once,TRBD1,TRBJ2-3,TRBV5-4,CASSFAGQGAWTDTQYF,TGTGCCAGCAGCTTCGCCGGACAGGGGGCCTGGACAGATACGCAGTATTTT
15,.,.,TRBJ1-4,TRBV5-1,CASSLAGSPGEKLFF,TGCGCCAGCAGCTTGGCCGGTTCCCCCGGGGAAAAACTGTTTTTT
13,.,TRBD1,TRBJ1-3,TRBV18,CASSDRDRNTIYF,TGTGCCAGCTCAGACAGGGATCGAAACACCATATATTTT
15,once,TRBD2,TRBJ2-5,TRBV4-2,CASSQAGGPGETQYF,TGTGCCAGCAGCCAAGCGGGGGGGCCGGGGGAGACCCAGTACTTC
13,.,.,TRBJ1-2,TRBV7-2,CASSLEGIYGYTF,TGTGCCAGCAGCTTAGAGGGGATATATGGCTACACCTTC
13,once,.,TRBJ2-3,TRBV7-2,CASSERFTDTQYF,TGTGCCAGCAGCGAGAGATTCACAGATACGCAGTATTTT
14,.,.,TRBJ1-1,TRBV7-2,CASSPRAQGTEAFF,TGTGCCAGCAGCCCCCGGGCCCAGGGGACTGAAGCTTTCTTT
15,.,TRBD1,TRBJ1-4,TRBV6-5,CASTKRQGSNEKLFF,TGTGCCAGCACCAAAAGACAGGGATCTAATGAAAAACTGTTTTTT
16,.,.,TRBJ2-7,TRBV9,CASSVGGRDSKGEQYF,TGTGCCAGCAGCGTAGGAGGCCGGGACTCCAAAGGAGAGCAGTACTTC
16,.,.,TRBJ1-5,TRBV15,CATSGAGGVINQPQHF,TGTGCCACCAGCGGGGCGGGGGGCGTCATCAATCAGCCCCAGCATTTT
12,.,.,TRBJ2-5,TRBV6-1,CASSETRETQYF,TGTGCCAGCAGTGAAACCAGAGAGACCCAGTACTTC
15,few,TRBD2,TRBJ2-3,TRBV30,CAWSRMAGGTDTQYF,TGTGCCTGGAGTCGTATGGCGGGGGGTACAGATACGCAGTATTTT
15,.,TRBD1,TRBJ1-6,TRBV6-5,CASSPDRGLTSPLHF,TGTGCCAGCAGCCCCGACAGGGGCTTAACTTCACCCCTCCACTTT
14,.,.,TRBJ1-2,TRBV24-1,CATSDSHRVHGYTF,TGTGCCACCAGTGATTCTCACAGGGTCCATGGCTACACCTTC
15,.,.,TRBJ2-7,TRBV2,CASSEVWGPEYEQYF,TGTGCCAGCAGTGAAGTCTGGGGCCCGGAGTACGAGCAGTACTTC
15,.,.,TRBJ1-4,TRBV4-2,CASSQDQLINEKLFF,TGTGCCAGCAGCCAAGATCAACTTATTAATGAAAAACTGTTTTTT
13,.,.,TRBJ2-1,TRBV5-1,CASSWQGNNEQFF,TGCGCCAGCAGCTGGCAGGGAAACAATGAGCAGTTCTTC
14,.,.,TRBJ2-4,TRBV5-1,CASSGDSFKNIQYF,TGCGCCAGCAGCGGTGACAGCTTTAAAAACATTCAGTACTTC
10,once,.,TRBJ1-2,TRBV29-1,CSARAAGYTF,TGCAGCGCCAGGGCGGCCGGCTACACCTTC
17,.,.,TRBJ2-2,TRBV7-6,CASSLVVGRTNTGELFF,TGTGCCAGCAGCTTAGTGGTGGGGAGGACGAACACCGGGGAGCTGTTTTTT
14,.,.,TRBJ2-3,TRBV7-9,CASSLRGFTDTQYF,TGTGCCAGCAGCCTTCGGGGGTTCACAGATACGCAGTATTTT
12,.,.,TRBJ2-7,TRBV7-9,CASSLGTWEQYF,TGTGCCAGCAGCTTAGGGACTTGGGAGCAGTACTTC
15,.,.,TRBJ1-2,TRBV4-1,CASSWTTGDSDGYTF,TGCGCCAGCAGCTGGACCACGGGGGACTCGGATGGCTACACCTTC
15,.,.,TRBJ1-5,TRBV7-6,CASSLGPGRNQPQHF,TGTGCCAGCAGCTTAGGTCCAGGCCGAAATCAGCCCCAGCATTTT
14,.,.,TRBJ2-3,TRBV5-1,CASIGAQGSDTQYF,TGCGCCAGCATCGGAGCTCAGGGTTCAGATACGCAGTATTTT
15,.,.,TRBJ1-1,TRBV4-1,CASSHLGALNTEAFF,TGCGCCAGCAGCCACTTGGGGGCCTTGAACACTGAAGCTTTCTTT
13,.,TRBD2,TRBJ2-1,TRBV6-5,CASRGLVRNEQFF,TGTGCCAGCAGGGGACTAGTCCGCAATGAGCAGTTCTTC
18,.,.,TRBJ1-2,TRBV7-9,CASSPIMYRDPTNYGYTF,TGTGCCAGCAGCCCGATTATGTACAGGGATCCTACAAACTATGGCTACACCTTC
15,.,TRBD1,TRBJ2-1,TRBV9,CASSVEQGPYNEQFF,TGTGCCAGCAGCGTAGAACAGGGGCCCTACAATGAGCAGTTCTTC
16,.,.,TRBJ1-5,TRBV28,CASTLPGGYSNQPQHF,TGTGCCAGCACCCTACCTGGGGGGTATAGCAATCAGCCCCAGCATTTT
18,.,TRBD1,TRBJ2-7,TRBV10-3,CAISEDYAGTGRAGEQYF,TGTGCCATCAGTGAAGACTACGCCGGGACAGGGAGGGCGGGCGAGCAGTACTTC
15,.,TRBD1,TRBJ2-7,TRBV5-4,CASSSGQGGHYEQYF,TGTGCCAGCAGCTCTGGACAGGGAGGCCACTACGAGCAGTACTTC